This record looks at one T cell receptor beta chain sequence and its context. Germline values: CDR1 SGHTA, CDR2 FQGNSA. This CDR3 is 13 amino acids long. Trimming shortened V by 2 bases and J by 7 bases, and 9 bases separated the two germline ends. This sample is part of a study of tumor-infiltrating lymphocytes in oesophageal squamous cell carcinoma. In TCRdb, the PCR reads were re-called with MiXCR into one record per CDR3 protein. In the table there are approximately 19,000 distinct CDR3 sequences, around half of which are singletons. Sequencing used esophageal tumor tissue. This sequence originates from a male donor with esophageal squamous cell carcinoma. This chain uses TRBV7-2 with TRBJ2-1; D is perhaps TRBD1 (5 bases). The CDR3 DNA sequence: TGTGCCAGCAGCTTATCCAGGGCGAATGAGCAGTTCTTC. Translation: CASSLSRANEQFF.